Listed below are T cell receptor beta chains from one sample, sequenced in a study of blood T cell repertoires in COVID-19. This table comes from immunoSEQ multiplex PCR, and its TCRdb copy is limited to in-frame clones, with some not included. The top ten clones hold approximately 2% of a sample with some 120,000 clones, around 80% of them seen once. The sequencing sample was made of peripheral blood. These receptors were obtained from a man between 65 and 85 years old with acute or convalescent COVID-19. CDR3s include the opening cysteine and the closing phenylalanine or tryptophan. D genes are given only for firm matches. Only part of the rows carry a size: once, few, many, or a class if the clone is expanded.

>17|TRBD1|TRBV5-6|.|TRBJ1-4
TGTGCCAGCAGCTTTAAGCAGGGGGCAGGCACTAATGAAAAACTGTTTTTT
CASSFKQGAGTNEKLFF
>15|TRBD1|TRBV4-2|.|TRBJ2-7
TGTGCCAGCAGCCAAACCACGGGACAGACTTACGAGCAGTACTTC
CASSQTTGQTYEQYF
>16|.|TRBV6-5|.|TRBJ1-2
TGTGCCAGCAGTTCCCCAAAAGATAGAGGCAACTATGGCTACACCTTC
CASSSPKDRGNYGYTF
>19|TRBD1|TRBV2|.|TRBJ2-6
TGTGCCAGCAGCACTCCGACAGGGTCTGCCGGGTCTGGGGCCAACGTCCTGACTTTC
CASSTPTGSAGSGANVLTF
>13|.|TRBV27|.|TRBJ2-2
TGTGCCAGCCACGGACAGTACACCGGGGAGCTGTTTTTT
CASHGQYTGELFF
>16|.|TRBV3-1/TRBV3-2|few|TRBJ1-2
TGTGCCAGCAGCCAAAGAGTCCACAGGAGTAACTATGGCTACACCTTC
CASSQRVHRSNYGYTF
>14|.|TRBV19|.|TRBJ1-2
TGTGCCAGTAGTATGAGGGTGAGCGGCTATGGCTACACCTTC
CASSMRVSGYGYTF
>15|TRBD1|TRBV30|.|TRBJ1-5
TGTGCCTGGAGTGTGGCCGGGACAGCCCATCAGCCCCAGCATTTT
CAWSVAGTAHQPQHF
>16|TRBD2|TRBV25-1|.|TRBJ2-1
TGTGCCAGCAGTGGGACGGGGGGGTTACATTACAATGAGCAGTTCTTC
CASSGTGGLHYNEQFF
>15|.|TRBV15|.|TRBJ1-1
TGTGCCACCAGCAGAGTGGCGGTCTTGGACACTGAAGCTTTCTTT
CATSRVAVLDTEAFF
>15|.|TRBV7-2|.|TRBJ1-2
TGTGCCAGCAGCTTATCCTCTACAGGCCCCTATGGCTACACCTTC
CASSLSSTGPYGYTF
>16|.|TRBV7-6|.|TRBJ1-2
TGTGCCAGCAGCCTTCAAGTCCCTGGGGCGGCCGGTGGCTACACCTTC
CASSLQVPGAAGGYTF
>16|TRBD1|TRBV6-1|.|TRBJ2-3
TGTGCCAGCAGTGAAAGTTTCGGACAGGGCTCAGATACGCAGTATTTT
CASSESFGQGSDTQYF
>17|TRBD2|TRBV3-1/TRBV3-2|.|TRBJ2-1
TGTGCCAGCAGCCAAGCCCGAGGAGCGGGGGGGCCCGATGAGCAGTTCTTC
CASSQARGAGGPDEQFF
>21|TRBD1|TRBV15|.|TRBJ2-2
TGTGCCACCAGCCCTATTGCCCTTCTCCACCAGGACAGGGGAAACACCGGGGAGCTGTTTTTT
CATSPIALLHQDRGNTGELFF
>14|TRBD1|TRBV6-4|.|TRBJ1-2
TGTGCCATCAGTGCGACAGGGGGCGACTATGGCTACACCTTC
CAISATGGDYGYTF
>12|.|TRBV3-1/TRBV3-2|few|TRBJ1-5
TGTGCCAGCAGTCTCCGCGGTCAGCCCCAGCATTTT
CASSLRGQPQHF
>13|TRBD1|TRBV3-1/TRBV3-2|.|TRBJ1-1
TGTGCCAGCAGCCTCCTGGGACAGGGTGAAGCTTTCTTT
CASSLLGQGEAFF
>14|.|TRBV19|.|TRBJ1-2
TGTGCCAGTAGTAACGAAGCTGCGAACTATGGCTACACCTTC
CASSNEAANYGYTF
>15|.|TRBV18|.|TRBJ2-1
TGTGCCAGCTCACCACCGCCAAAGACAGGCAATGAGCAGTTCTTC
CASSPPPKTGNEQFF
>17|TRBD1|TRBV28|once|TRBJ1-6
TGTGCCAGCAGTTTGACCCCAGGGGGCACCTATAATTCACCCCTCCACTTT
CASSLTPGGTYNSPLHF
>15|.|TRBV6-5|.|TRBJ1-2
TGTGCCAGCCGGGTGAATACAGGGAGTAGAGGGGGCTACACCTTC
CASRVNTGSRGGYTF
>14|.|TRBV4-2|.|TRBJ2-5
TGTGCCAGCAGCCAAGGTGGGGCCGAGGAGACCCAGTACTTC
CASSQGGAEETQYF
>13|.|TRBV2|once|TRBJ1-2
TGTGCCAGCAGTGAACAGGGGAGGGTTGGCTACACCTTC
CASSEQGRVGYTF
>15|TRBD2|TRBV6-1|few|TRBJ2-3
TGTGCCAGCAGTGAGGGAAGCGGGGGGGCAGATACGCAGTATTTT
CASSEGSGGADTQYF
>17|.|TRBV5-6|few|TRBJ1-3
TGTGCCAGCAGCTTGGGGCTGGGGACTAGCTCTGGAAACACCATATATTTT
CASSLGLGTSSGNTIYF